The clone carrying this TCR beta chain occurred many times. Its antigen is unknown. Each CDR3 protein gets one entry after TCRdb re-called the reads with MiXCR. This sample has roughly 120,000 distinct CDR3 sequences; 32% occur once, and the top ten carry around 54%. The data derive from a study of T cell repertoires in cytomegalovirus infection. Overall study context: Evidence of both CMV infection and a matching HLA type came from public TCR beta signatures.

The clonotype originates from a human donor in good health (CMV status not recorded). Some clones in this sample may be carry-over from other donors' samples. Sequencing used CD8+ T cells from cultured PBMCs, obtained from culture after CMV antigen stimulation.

CDR3: CASSSTGADEQYF. In DNA form, the CDR3 reads TGTGCCAGCAGCTCCACAGGGGCGGACGAGCAGTACTTC. The rearrangement uses TRBV7-3 and TRBJ2-7; 7 bases line up with TRBD1. J was trimmed by 5 bases and V by 4 bases; bases with no gene match: 5. Germline-derived CDR1 and CDR2 are SGHTA and FQGTGA. The CDR3 has 13 residues.